The 14 T cell receptor beta chains listed next were all sequenced from one sample in a study of blood T cell repertoires in COVID-19. Repertoires were generated with immunoSEQ multiplex PCR, while TCRdb's copy carries only in-frame clones and drops some. The sample consists of 130,000 to 150,000 clones, approximately 87% of them appearing once. The specimen was peripheral blood. Receptors originate from a man in his forties or fifties who had recovered from COVID-19.

The CDR3 DNA is TGTGCCAGCAGCCTTAGTGGTTTAGCGGGGGGGCACTATGAGCAGTTCTTC. This translates into CASSLSGLAGGHYEQFF. The chain links TRBV11-2 to TRBJ2-1; the match to TRBD2 covers 11 bases. The V segment lost 5 bases and the J segment 8 bases; nucleotides outside the gene matches: 14. This CDR3 has 17 amino acids. Germline values: CDR1 SGHAT, CDR2 FQNNGV.

The chain uses TRBV7-9 and TRBJ2-7; 10 bases match TRBD1. The junction had 5 bases not matched to a gene; V was cut back by 1 base and J by 2 bases. CDR3 length equals 16 residues. Germline V CDR1 and CDR2: SEHNR, FQNEAQ (reference sequence). The CDR3 sequence: CASSLGGTGEAYEQYF. The CDR3 bases are TGTGCCAGCAGCTTAGGAGGGACAGGGGAGGCCTACGAGCAGTACTTC.

This chain links TRBV5-5 with TRBJ2-1; the D gene is possibly TRBD1 (5 bases). This CDR3 is built from 16 residues. The V end lost 6 bases, the J end lost 5 bases, and 21 bases lay between the germline ends. Germline CDR1 reads SGHKS; CDR2 reads YYEKEE (reference sequence). CDR3 coding DNA: TGTGCCAGCATCCCGATGGGGCCCGAAACAAACAATGAGCAGTTCTTC. This translates into CASIPMGPETNNEQFF.

Only one count was recorded for this clone. The chain is built from TRBV6-2 or TRBV6-3 and TRBJ2-7, with a tentative D call TRBD1 (6 bases). The germline V gene has CDR1 MNHEY and CDR2 SVGEGT. The CDR3 has 16 residues. V was clipped by 2 bases and J by 0 bases, with 14 bases between them. CDR3 sequence (DNA): TGTGCCAGCAGTTACCCCCCGGGACACGGCTCCTACGAGCAGTACTTC. Its protein product is CASSYPPGHGSYEQYF.

A single count supports this clone. The rearrangement uses TRBV5-1 and TRBJ2-5; TRBD2 matches at 11 bases. This CDR3 region has 17 residues. Germline V gene data show CDR1 as SGHRS and CDR2 as YFSETQ. After removal of 4 bases from V and 4 bases from J, the junction contained 12 bases not matched to a gene. CDR3 residues: CASSPGVAGGPLETQYF. For the CDR3, the DNA is TGCGCCAGCAGCCCCGGGGTAGCGGGGGGGCCCTTAGAGACCCAGTACTTC. The whole variable domain, filled in from reference TRBV5-1 and TRBJ2-5, reads KAGVTQTPRYLIKTRGQQVTLSCSPISGHRSVSWYQQTPGQGLQFLFEYFSETQRNKGNFPGRFSGRQFSNSRSEMNVSTLELGDSALYLCASSPGVAGGPLETQYFGPGTRLLVL.

V usage is TRBV7-6 and J usage is TRBJ2-7, with D possibly TRBD2 on 6 matching bases. The length of the CDR3 is 16 residues. V lost 5 bases and J 2 bases, leaving 19 bases between the germline ends. The germline V gene encodes CDR1 SGHVS and CDR2 FNYEAQ. The CDR3 coding sequence is TGTGCCAGCAGCAGCTTAGCTGCCAGGGAGGCCTACGAGCAGTACTTC. Its protein product is CASSSLAAREAYEQYF.

This clone was seen once. This chain uses TRBV10-3 with TRBJ2-2; 10 nucleotides line up with TRBD2. V lost 5 bases, J lost 2 bases, and 8 bases stayed unmatched. This CDR3 contains 17 residues. Germline CDR1 ENHRY, CDR2 SYGVKD. CDR3 sequence: CAISSRLAGQNTGELFF. CDR3 nucleotides: TGTGCCATCAGTTCCCGACTAGCGGGCCAAAACACCGGGGAGCTGTTTTTT.

The genes are TRBV5-8 and TRBJ1-5, with D perhaps TRBD1 (5 bases). The CDR3 contains 16 residues. The germline V and J ends were trimmed by 5 bases and 0 bases, with 15 bases remaining between them. The germline gives CDR1 SGHTS, CDR2 YDEGEE. The CDR3 coding sequence is TGTGCCAGCAGAACCTTCCAAGGACATAGCAATCAGCCCCAGCATTTT. Amino acid sequence: CASRTFQGHSNQPQHF.

Regarding this clone: This sample includes further DNA sequences coding for the same CDR3. J is TRBJ2-2 and V is TRBV12-3 or TRBV12-4; TRBD1 might be the D (6 bases). The CDR3 runs to 13 residues. V was shortened by 3 bases and J by 4 bases, with 6 bases between the two germline ends. The CDR3 DNA reads as TGTGCCAGCAGTTTCAGGGGCACCGGGGAGCTGTTTTTT. Protein: CASSFRGTGELFF.

This rearrangement joins TRBV19 to TRBJ2-7, with 7 bases identical to TRBD1. Germline CDR1 is LNHDA and CDR2 is SQIVND (reference sequence). The CDR3 sequence is 12 residues long. V shed 6 bases, J shed 7 bases, and the junction held 6 bases outside the gene matches. CDR3: CASRQGSGEQYF. The CDR3 nucleotides are TGTGCCAGTAGACAGGGGTCAGGGGAGCAGTACTTC.

This chain joins TRBV18 and TRBJ2-3; TRBD1 matches at 7 bases. The V gene's germline CDR1 is KGHSH and CDR2 LQKENI. The CDR3 has 14 residues. The junction had 5 bases not matched to a gene; V was cut back by 6 bases and J by 2 bases. The CDR3 reads CASSPGTATDTQYF. The CDR3 region has the DNA TGTGCCAGCTCCCCAGGGACAGCCACAGATACGCAGTATTTT.

Comments on this clone: One end of the junction fails to match germline, which may point to a read error. The chain links TRBV18 to TRBJ2-1, with D maybe TRBD2 (5 bases). Germline CDR1 KGHSH, CDR2 LQKENI. This CDR3 contains 11 residues. The CDR3 loop reads CASSSAEGTLF. In DNA form, the CDR3 reads TGTGCCAGCTCATCGGCCGAGGGTACCCTCTTC.

The V call is TRBV6-6, the J call TRBJ1-4, with TRBD1 matching 8 bases. Germline V gene data show CDR1 as MNHNY and CDR2 as SVGAGI (reference sequence). Trimming cost V 6 bases and J 7 bases; bases outside gene matches: 7. This CDR3 has 14 residues. The CDR3 coding sequence is TGTGCCAGCAGCCACAGGGGGGAGGGTGAAAAACTGTTTTTT. Encoded protein: CASSHRGEGEKLFF.

The rearrangement links TRBV5-4 to TRBJ2-3; 11 nucleotides align to TRBD2. Trimming at V came to 2 bases and at J to 1 base, leaving 3 bases not matched to a gene. The length of the CDR3 is 16 residues. Germline CDR1 is SGHNT and CDR2 is YYREEE (reference sequence). CDR3 residues: CASSFSGGAGTDTQYF. The CDR3 DNA sequence: TGTGCCAGCAGCTTTAGCGGGGGGGCCGGCACAGATACGCAGTATTTT.